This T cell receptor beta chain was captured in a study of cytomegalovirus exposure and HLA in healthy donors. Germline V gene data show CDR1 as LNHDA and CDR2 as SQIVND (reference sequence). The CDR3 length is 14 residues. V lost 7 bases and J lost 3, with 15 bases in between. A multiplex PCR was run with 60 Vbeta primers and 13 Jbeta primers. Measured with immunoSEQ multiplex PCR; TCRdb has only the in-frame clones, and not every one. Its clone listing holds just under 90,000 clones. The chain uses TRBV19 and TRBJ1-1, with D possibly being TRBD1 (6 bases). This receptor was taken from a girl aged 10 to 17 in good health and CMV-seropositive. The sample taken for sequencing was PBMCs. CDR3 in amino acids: CASKRDMGDTEAFF. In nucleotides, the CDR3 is TGTGCCAGTAAGAGGGACATGGGGGACACTGAAGCTTTCTTT.